These 30 T cell receptor beta chains came from one sample sequenced in a study of T cell responses to AZD1222 COVID-19 vaccine. Sequencing used immunoSEQ multiplex PCR; TCRdb keeps in-frame clones, though not all of them. The sample consists of 90,000 to 120,000 clones, 90% to 95% of them appearing once. The sample consisted of peripheral blood, taken on day 0 of AZD1222 vaccination. Receptors originate from an adult in good health.

V and J are TRBV7-2 and TRBJ2-7, with 8 bases identical to TRBD2. Trimming took 4 bases from V and 4 from J; bases not matched to a gene: 9. The germline gives CDR1 SGHTA, CDR2 FQGNSA. This CDR3 comprises 15 residues. The CDR3 DNA follows: TGTGCCAGCAGCTCCCGGGGCGGGGGGTTTTACGAGCAGTACTTC. Its translation: CASSSRGGGFYEQYF. The full variable domain, with the rest looked up from reference TRBV7-2 and TRBJ2-7, is GAGVSQSPSNKVTEKGKDVELRCDPISGHTALYWYRQSLGQGLEFLIYFQGNSAPDKSGLPSDRFSAERTGGSVSTLTIQRTQQEDSAVYLCASSSRGGGFYEQYFGPGTRLTVT.

The rearrangement uses TRBV5-4 and TRBJ1-2, with a possible D match to TRBD1 (5 bases). Germline lookup yields CDR1 SGHNT and CDR2 YYREEE (reference sequence). V lost 0 bases to trimming and J lost 8 bases, with 14 bases between them. The CDR3 is made up of 14 amino acids. This chain's CDR3 is CASSLASREGGYTF. In nucleotides, the CDR3 is TGTGCCAGCAGCTTGGCCAGCAGGGAAGGGGGCTACACCTTC.

V gene TRBV6-5 combines with J gene TRBJ2-7; 7 bases are shared with TRBD1. Losses at the gene ends were 4 bases for V and 5 bases for J; bases not matched to a gene: 8. This CDR3 has 14 amino acids. Germline V lookup: CDR1 MNHEY, CDR2 SVGAGI. CDR3: CASSSGQDSDEQYF. The CDR3 coding sequence is TGTGCCAGCAGTTCAGGACAGGACAGCGACGAGCAGTACTTC.

The rearrangement uses TRBV4-3 and TRBJ2-6; D is undetermined. There are 14 residues in the CDR3. Germline CDR1 LGHNA, CDR2 YSLEER. V lost 4 bases and J lost 0, with 4 bases in between. DNA of the CDR3: TGCGCCAGCAGCCTCGACTCTGGGGCCAACGTCCTGACTTTC. It encodes CASSLDSGANVLTF.

The chain links TRBV2 to TRBJ2-3; no reliable D call. V lost 6 bases, J lost 0 bases, and 13 bases lay in between. CDR3 length equals 15 residues. Germline V gene sequence: CDR1 SNHLY, CDR2 FYNNEI. The CDR3: CASRSSSASTDTQYF. DNA for the CDR3: TGTGCCAGCAGAAGTTCGTCAGCTAGCACAGATACGCAGTATTTT.

The chain couples TRBV9 to TRBJ1-3; no definite D call. Germline V gene data show CDR1 as SGDLS and CDR2 as YYNGEE. V was clipped by 5 bases and J by 8 bases, with 20 bases between them. The CDR3 spans 15 residues. The CDR3, as DNA: TGTGCCAGCAGGGCCGATGGGCGTTCTGGGGACACCATATATTTT. Translation gives CASRADGRSGDTIYF.

V usage is TRBV3-1 (or the pseudogene TRBV3-2) and J usage is TRBJ2-2; D possibly corresponds to TRBD1 (6 bases). Trimming left V 4 bases short and J 5 bases short, with 11 bases between. From germline, CDR1 is LGHDT and CDR2 YNNKEL (reference sequence). The CDR3 has 14 residues. The CDR3, as DNA: TGTGCCAGCAGCCTGGGACATTCAACCGGGGAGCTGTTTTTT. It is translated as CASSLGHSTGELFF.

This rearrangement joins TRBV15 to TRBJ1-4; TRBD1 matches 8 bases. The V segment lost 5 bases and the J segment 2 bases; nucleotides outside the gene matches: 13. This CDR3 is built from 18 residues. Germline-derived CDR1 and CDR2 are LNHNV and YYDKDF (reference sequence). The CDR3: CATSLGQGARSTNEKLFF. The CDR3 DNA reads TGTGCCACCAGCCTGGGGCAGGGGGCACGGAGCACTAATGAAAAACTGTTTTTT.

J is TRBJ1-1 and V is TRBV5-4; TRBD1 might be the D (6 bases). There are 14 residues in the CDR3. Trimming removed 6 bases from V and 4 bases from J, with 16 bases in between. From germline, CDR1 is SGHNT and CDR2 YYREEE (reference sequence). CDR3 sequence (DNA): TGTGCCAGCAAAAGTCCAGGGGCGGCCACTGAAGCTTTCTTT. Amino acid sequence: CASKSPGAATEAFF.

The gene calls are TRBV13 and TRBJ1-1; D unresolved. CDR3 size: 12 residues. V was shortened by 6 bases and J by 7 bases, with 12 bases between the two germline ends. Germline loops: CDR1 PRHDT, CDR2 FYEKMQ (reference sequence). CDR3 protein: CASRLTGFEAFF. As DNA, the CDR3 is TGTGCCAGCAGGTTAACGGGGTTTGAAGCTTTCTTT.

The chain joins TRBV11-2 to TRBJ1-2; D gene unclear. The CDR3 loop spans 15 amino acids. Germline V gives CDR1 SGHAT, CDR2 FQNNGV. V dropped 1 base and J dropped 1 base, with 10 bases sitting between them. In DNA, the CDR3 is TGTGCCAGCAGCTTAGTGTTTGCCGGTAACTATGGCTACACCTTC. Translated: CASSLVFAGNYGYTF.

The rearrangement joins TRBV7-2 to TRBJ2-3; D may be TRBD2 (5 bases). V was cut by 4 bases and J by 1 base, with 12 bases left in between. The CDR3 has 15 residues. Germline-derived CDR1 and CDR2 are SGHTA and FQGNSA. The CDR3 nucleotides read TGTGCCAGCAGCTCTGGGAGTCCAGGCACAGATACGCAGTATTTT. As protein: CASSSGSPGTDTQYF. The complete variable domain, with remaining parts taken from reference TRBV7-2 and TRBJ2-3, reads GAGVSQSPSNKVTEKGKDVELRCDPISGHTALYWYRQSLGQGLEFLIYFQGNSAPDKSGLPSDRFSAERTGGSVSTLTIQRTQQEDSAVYLCASSSGSPGTDTQYFGPGTRLTVL.

This clone has only one observation. Other DNA sequences in this sample translate to the same CDR3. The chain is built from TRBV9 and TRBJ2-7; no definite D call. Germline assignment: CDR1 SGDLS and CDR2 YYNGEE. V lost 0 bases, J lost 1 base, and 8 bases lay in between. This CDR3 contains 14 residues. CDR3 sequence reads: CASSVDGESYEQYF. CDR3 nucleotide sequence: TGTGCCAGCAGCGTAGATGGGGAATCCTACGAGCAGTACTTC.

The chain links TRBV5-5 to TRBJ2-3; 8 bases align to TRBD1. CDR1 and CDR2 from the germline V gene are SGHKS and YYEKEE (reference sequence). V was pared by 4 bases and J by 0 bases, with 4 bases of the junction left unmatched. There are 15 residues in the CDR3. CDR3 nucleotides: TGTGCCAGCAGCGCCGGACAGGGTAGCACAGATACGCAGTATTTT. Protein sequence: CASSAGQGSTDTQYF.

This clone appeared a single time. The chain employs TRBV5-1 and TRBJ1-1; D call uncertain. CDR1 SGHRS and CDR2 YFSETQ come from the germline V gene. This CDR3 has 17 residues. V lost 0 bases, J lost 0 bases, and 15 bases lay in between. The CDR3 spells CASSLGGGRLVNTEAFF. Here the CDR3 DNA reads TGCGCCAGCAGCTTGGGGGGAGGAAGGTTGGTGAACACTGAAGCTTTCTTT.

V and J are TRBV7-3 and TRBJ1-2; D might be TRBD1 (5 bases). The CDR3 extends over 13 amino acids. Germline V gives CDR1 SGHTA, CDR2 FQGTGA. Trimming took 5 bases from V and 8 from J, leaving 15 bases between them. CDR3 DNA: TGTGCCAGCAGCCTAAGAGTGGGGGAAGGCTACACCTTC. Residues: CASSLRVGEGYTF. Complete variable domain (other parts from reference TRBV7-3 and TRBJ1-2): GAGVSQTPSNKVTEKGKYVELRCDPISGHTALYWYRQSLGQGPEFLIYFQGTGAADDSGLPNDRFFAVRPEGSVSTLKIQRTERGDSAVYLCASSLRVGEGYTFGSGTRLTVV.

The J gene is TRBJ2-1, the V gene TRBV7-6; 7 bases are shared with TRBD2. The V gene's germline CDR1 is SGHVS and CDR2 FNYEAQ. V gave up 6 bases and J gave up 9 bases; unmatched junction bases: 14. This CDR3 has 15 residues. The CDR3 sequence: CASSPTAGDRGEQFF. CDR3 DNA: TGTGCCAGCAGTCCAACGGCGGGAGATCGGGGTGAGCAGTTCTTC.

The CDR3 region has the DNA TGTGCCAGCAGCCGGGGTTCCGGCAGCGCCTACGAGCAGTACTTC. It codes for CASSRGSGSAYEQYF. This chain uses TRBV5-5 with TRBJ2-7; perhaps TRBD2 as D (5 bases). The CDR3 has 15 residues. The V gene's germline CDR1 is SGHKS and CDR2 YYEKEE (reference sequence). V gave up 4 bases and J gave up 2 bases, with 16 bases separating them.

The chain couples TRBV29-1 to TRBJ1-2; maybe TRBD1 (6 bases). The CDR3 loop spans 13 amino acids. Trimming removed 8 bases from V and 7 bases from J, with 20 bases in between. Germline loops: CDR1 SQVTM, CDR2 ANQGSEA. CDR3 sequence: CSIPTGSLRGYTF. CDR3 nucleotide sequence: TGCAGCATACCGACAGGAAGCCTCCGTGGCTACACCTTC. The full variable domain, with the rest looked up from reference TRBV29-1 and TRBJ1-2, is SAVISQKPSRDICQRGTSLTIQCQVDSQVTMMFWYRQQPGQSLTLIATANQGSEATYESGFVIDKFPISRPNLTFSTLTVSNMSPEDSSIYLCSIPTGSLRGYTFGSGTRLTVV.

This chain connects TRBV7-2 to TRBJ2-2; no firm D call. Germline V gives CDR1 SGHTA, CDR2 FQGNSA. The CDR3 runs to 14 residues. Deletions cut 6 bases from V and 4 bases from J, with 12 bases between. The CDR3 region is CASRRISGTGELFF. The CDR3 nucleotides read TGTGCCAGCAGACGTATTTCCGGCACCGGGGAGCTGTTTTTT.

The chain couples TRBV15 to TRBJ2-7, with 8 bases that match TRBD1. V lost 4 bases, J lost 5 bases, and 7 bases stayed unmatched. There are 14 residues in the CDR3. Germline lookup yields CDR1 LNHNV and CDR2 YYDKDF (reference sequence). The CDR3 DNA is TGTGCCACCAGCAACCGGGACAGGAGCCACGAGCAGTACTTC. As protein: CATSNRDRSHEQYF.

The chain joins TRBV3-1 (or the pseudogene TRBV3-2) to TRBJ1-2; D is possibly TRBD1 (6 bases). CDR1 and CDR2 from the germline V gene are LGHDT and YNNKEL (reference sequence). The CDR3 has 16 residues. The V and J ends lost 1 base and 5 bases respectively, with 17 bases between them. CDR3 DNA sequence: TGTGCCAGCAGCCAAGTGGGGGCACGCGGACATTATGGCTACACCTTC. Amino acids: CASSQVGARGHYGYTF.

The chain carries TRBV20-1 and TRBJ2-4; D not certain. The V end lost 7 bases, the J end lost 6 bases, and 10 bases lay between the germline ends. CDR3 length: 11 amino acids. The germline gives CDR1 DFQATT, CDR2 SNEGSKA (reference sequence). This chain's CDR3 is CSVASLNIQYF. CDR3 DNA: TGCAGTGTGGCTTCTCTAAACATTCAGTACTTC.

CDR3 sequence (DNA): TGCAGTGCTAGTTTTGGACAGGACCAGTACTTC. Translation: CSASFGQDQYF. The chain uses TRBV20-1 and TRBJ2-5; 7 bases line up with TRBD1. With 3 bases clipped from V and 10 bases from J, the junction kept 5 bases outside the gene matches. CDR1 is DFQATT, CDR2 SNEGSKA, per germline (reference sequence). CDR3 length: 11 residues.

CDR3 nucleotide sequence: TGTGCCAGCAGCTTGGTGGGGGTCAGCCAAGAGACCCAGTACTTC. Protein sequence: CASSLVGVSQETQYF. This chain uses TRBV5-6 with TRBJ2-5, with D perhaps given as TRBD1 or TRBD2 (5 bases each). V lost 0 bases and J 1 base, leaving 10 bases between the germline ends. The CDR3 loop spans 15 amino acids. Germline assignment: CDR1 SGHDT and CDR2 YYEEEE.

The chain employs TRBV7-7 and TRBJ1-1; no reliable D call. V was shortened by 1 base and J by 0 bases, with 3 bases between the two germline ends. Germline V gives CDR1 SSHAT, CDR2 FNYEAQ (reference sequence). The CDR3 runs to 13 residues. CDR3 sequence reads: CASSLELNTEAFF. The CDR3 nucleotides read TGTGCCAGCAGCTTAGAATTGAACACTGAAGCTTTCTTT.

This clone was recorded once. The chain joins TRBV29-1 to TRBJ1-1; D is perhaps TRBD1 (5 bases). This CDR3 has 15 amino acids. CDR1 SQVTM and CDR2 ANQGSEA come from the germline V gene. V gave up 4 bases and J gave up 8 bases, with 23 bases separating them. The CDR3 loop is CSVAPGGGWRGEAFF. CDR3 DNA sequence: TGCAGCGTTGCACCCGGTGGTGGATGGCGGGGCGAAGCTTTCTTT.

The rearrangement links TRBV6-6 to TRBJ1-1; D is uncertain. V shed 7 bases and J shed 4 bases, with 7 bases lying between them. Germline V gene lookup returns CDR1 MNHNY and CDR2 SVGAGI (reference sequence). The CDR3 loop spans 11 amino acids. This CDR3 is CASTGPTEAFF. The CDR3 coding sequence is TGTGCCAGCACAGGACCCACTGAAGCTTTCTTT.

CDR3 residues: CSVEGLAGGEIRPNNEQFF. CDR3 bases: TGCAGCGTTGAAGGACTAGCGGGGGGGGAAATAAGACCGAACAATGAGCAGTTCTTC. The V and J genes are TRBV29-1 and TRBJ2-1; 14 bases align to TRBD2. This CDR3 has 19 amino acids. Germline CDR1 and CDR2: SQVTM and ANQGSEA. With 1 base clipped from V and 5 bases from J, the junction kept 13 bases outside the gene matches.

DNA for the CDR3: TGTGCCATCAGTGTGGTTAAGGGGGGGCGAACAGATACGCAGTATTTT. This gives the protein CAISVVKGGRTDTQYF. The genes are TRBV10-3 and TRBJ2-3, with D possibly TRBD2 on 7 matching bases. This CDR3 comprises 16 residues. Germline CDR1 ENHRY, CDR2 SYGVKD. V was cut by 4 bases and J by 3 bases, with 17 bases left in between.